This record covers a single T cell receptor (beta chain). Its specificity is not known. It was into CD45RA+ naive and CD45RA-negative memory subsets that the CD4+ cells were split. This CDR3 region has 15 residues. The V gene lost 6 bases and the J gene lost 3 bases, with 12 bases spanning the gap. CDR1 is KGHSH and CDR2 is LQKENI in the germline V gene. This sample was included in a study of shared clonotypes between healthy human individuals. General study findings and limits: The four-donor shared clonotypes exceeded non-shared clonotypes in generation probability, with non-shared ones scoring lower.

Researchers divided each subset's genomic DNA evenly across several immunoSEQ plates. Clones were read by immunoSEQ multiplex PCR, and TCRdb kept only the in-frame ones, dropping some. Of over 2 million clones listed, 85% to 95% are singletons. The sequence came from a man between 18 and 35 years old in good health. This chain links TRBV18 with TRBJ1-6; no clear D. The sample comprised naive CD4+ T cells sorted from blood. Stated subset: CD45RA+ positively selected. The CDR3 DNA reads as TGTGCCAGCTCGCGAGTTAGCGACTATAATTCACCCCTCCACTTT. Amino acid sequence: CASSRVSDYNSPLHF. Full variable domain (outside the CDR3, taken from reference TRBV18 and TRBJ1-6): NAGVMQNPRHLVRRRGQEARLRCSPMKGHSHVYWYRQLPEEGLKFMVYLQKENIIDESGMPKERFSAEFPKEGPSILRIQQVVRGDSAAYFCASSRVSDYNSPLHFGNGTRLTVT.